The 14 T cell receptor beta chains presented below share a single source sample, sequenced in a study of blood T cell repertoires in COVID-19. Assay: immunoSEQ multiplex PCR; the TCRdb copy retains only in-frame clones and omits some. Among 30,000 to 45,000 clones, around 80% were seen once, and the ten largest hold about 35%. Sample: peripheral blood. These receptors all stem from a man in his 60s with acute or convalescent COVID-19.

This clone was picked up one time. The rearrangement links TRBV12-3 or TRBV12-4 to TRBJ2-5; D unclear. The CDR3 is 11 residues long. Trimming removed 6 bases at V and 4 bases at J, with 6 bases between. In nucleotides, the CDR3 is TGTGCCAGCAGCAAAGCAGAGACCCAGTACTTC. Translation gives CASSKAETQYF.

This sequence joins TRBV29-1 and TRBJ2-3, with D perhaps TRBD2 (6 bases). Trimming stripped 3 bases from V and 2 bases from J, with 12 bases between. Germline V lookup: CDR1 SQVTM, CDR2 ANQGSEA. The CDR3 length is 14 residues. CDR3 region: CSVEGGADTDTQYF. CDR3 nucleotide sequence: TGCAGCGTTGAGGGCGGGGCGGACACAGATACGCAGTATTTT.

V is TRBV5-8 and J is TRBJ1-6, with TRBD1 as a possible D gene (6 bases). Per the germline V gene, CDR1 is SGHTS and CDR2 is YDEGEE. The V end lost 4 bases, the J end lost 8 bases, and 16 bases lay between the germline ends. The CDR3 is 15 residues long. The DNA for the CDR3 is TGTGCCAGCAGCATCTCCGGGACAAGATATTCACCCCTCCACTTT. Translated: CASSISGTRYSPLHF.

V and J are TRBV18 and TRBJ2-5; D perhaps matches TRBD2 (6 bases). The V and J ends lost 3 bases and 7 bases respectively, with 6 bases between them. CDR3 size: 11 residues. Germline CDR1 KGHSH, CDR2 LQKENI. DNA for the CDR3: TGTGCCAGCTCACCGGGGGGGACCCAGTACTTC. Residues: CASSPGGTQYF.

CDR3 coding DNA: TGTGCCAGCAGCTTACGAGCGAGGGTAGCCAAAAACATTCAGTACTTC. This codes for CASSLRARVAKNIQYF. The chain is built from TRBV11-3 and TRBJ2-4, with D possibly TRBD2 on 5 matching bases. CDR1 and CDR2 (germline): SGHNT, YENEEA. V was shortened by 2 bases and J by 0 bases, with 11 bases between the two germline ends. There are 16 residues in the CDR3.

This clone came up a few times. This chain links TRBV11-3 with TRBJ1-1; 8 nucleotides agree with TRBD1. Germline CDR1 SGHNT, CDR2 YENEEA. Trimming at V came to 5 bases and at J to 5 bases, leaving 4 bases not matched to a gene. This CDR3 has 13 amino acids. CDR3 in amino acids: CASSPTGETEAFF. The CDR3, as DNA: TGTGCCAGCAGCCCGACAGGGGAAACTGAAGCTTTCTTT.

In this sample, this clone turned up many times. The J gene is TRBJ2-7, the V gene TRBV4-2, with TRBD2 identical over 11 bases. Per germline, CDR1 LGHNA and CDR2 YNFKEQ. V trimming: 2 bases; J trimming: 3 bases; junction bases outside the gene matches: 3. This CDR3 has 15 amino acids. CDR3 DNA: TGTGCCAGCAGCCAAACCACTAGCGGGAGCTACGAGCAGTACTTC. This encodes CASSQTTSGSYEQYF.

This rearrangement joins TRBV24-1 to TRBJ1-5, with TRBD1 as a possible D gene (5 bases). The length of the CDR3 is 16 residues. The germline V gene encodes CDR1 KGHDR and CDR2 SFDVKD. Trimming cost V 4 bases and J 0 bases, with 12 bases left between them. The chain's CDR3 is CATSDPGLTSNQPQHF. DNA of the CDR3: TGTGCCACCAGTGACCCGGGACTGACTAGCAATCAGCCCCAGCATTTT.

V usage is TRBV29-1 and J usage is TRBJ2-1, with D possibly TRBD2 on 7 matching bases. V lost 4 bases and J lost 6, with 16 bases in between. The V gene's germline CDR1 is SQVTM and CDR2 ANQGSEA. The CDR3 spans 14 residues. The CDR3 region is CSVGSGEGGNEQFF. In DNA form, the CDR3 reads TGCAGCGTTGGGAGCGGGGAAGGGGGCAATGAGCAGTTCTTC.

The chain has TRBV9 and TRBJ2-7, with TRBD2 matching over 12 bases. This CDR3 has 16 residues. V was pared by 4 bases and J by 0 bases, with 5 bases of the junction left unmatched. In germline, CDR1 is SGDLS, CDR2 YYNGEE. The CDR3 reads CASSPGTSGFSYEQYF. The DNA for the CDR3 is TGTGCCAGCAGCCCAGGGACTAGCGGGTTCTCCTACGAGCAGTACTTC.

This clone was detected once. The genes are TRBV7-8 and TRBJ2-7; no reliable D call. The germline V gene has CDR1 SGHVS and CDR2 FQNEAQ. Trimming took 5 bases from V and 2 from J, leaving 16 bases between them. This CDR3 has 15 residues. The CDR3 DNA follows: TGTGCCAGCAGCCTATCCGGTACAGAAACCTACGAGCAGTACTTC. Translating it yields CASSLSGTETYEQYF. The full variable domain, with the rest looked up from reference TRBV7-8 and TRBJ2-7, is GAGVSQSPRYKVAKRGQDVALRCDPISGHVSLFWYQQALGQGPEFLTYFQNEAQLDKSGLPSDRFFAERPEGSVSTLKIQRTQQEDSAVYLCASSLSGTETYEQYFGPGTRLTVT.

The CDR3 sequence is CASSYSRASGSYEQYF. For the CDR3, the DNA is TGTGCCAGCAGTTACTCGAGGGCTAGCGGGAGTTACGAGCAGTACTTC. This chain connects TRBV6-2 or TRBV6-3 to TRBJ2-7, with 10 nucleotides matching TRBD2. The V segment lost 0 bases and the J segment 4 bases; nucleotides outside the gene matches: 6. The CDR3 spans 16 residues. CDR1 is MNHEY, CDR2 SVGEGT, per germline.

This CDR3 reads CASSLGSSGTRETQYF. CDR3 bases: TGTGCCAGCAGCTTAGGGTCTAGCGGGACGCGGGAGACCCAGTACTTC. V gene TRBV11-2 combines with J gene TRBJ2-5; 9 nucleotides line up with TRBD2. This CDR3 comprises 16 residues. CDR1 is SGHAT and CDR2 is FQNNGV in the germline V gene. J lost 5 bases, V lost 1 base, and 8 bases had no gene match.

This clone showed up just a few times. The genes are TRBV2 and TRBJ1-2; D is undetermined. Germline loops: CDR1 SNHLY, CDR2 FYNNEI. V dropped 8 bases and J dropped 4 bases, with 14 bases sitting between them. CDR3 length equals 13 residues. CDR3 amino acids: CASLAAGTYGYTF. CDR3 nucleotide sequence: TGTGCCAGCCTGGCGGCGGGTACCTATGGCTACACCTTC.